A single sample is the source of the 28 T cell receptor beta chains below, sequenced in a study of PD-1 blockade in classical Hodgkin lymphoma. Here immunoSEQ multiplex PCR was the method, and the copy in TCRdb shows in-frame clones only, minus some. The sample holds approximately 6,600 clones, approximately 54% seen once. Every patient experienced relapse after autologous stem cell transplantation, and brentuximab vedotin exposure varied. Isolation of CD8+ T cells from thawed PBMCs used magnetic negative selection. The sample consisted of CD8+ T cells from blood, taken at baseline. The receptors stem from a human donor with classical Hodgkin lymphoma.

V is TRBV11-3 and J is TRBJ2-3; TRBD1 or TRBD2 may be the D gene (6 bases each). There are 16 residues in the CDR3. The germline V gene encodes CDR1 SGHNT and CDR2 YENEEA. Trimming shortened V by 1 base and J by 2 bases, and 13 bases separated the two germline ends. CDR3 protein: CASSLGRGLPTDTQYF. The CDR3 nucleotides read TGTGCCAGCAGCTTAGGTCGGGGGCTCCCCACAGATACGCAGTATTTT. The complete variable domain, with remaining parts taken from reference TRBV11-3 and TRBJ2-3, reads EAGVVQSPRYKIIEKKQPVAFWCNPISGHNTLYWYLQNLGQGPELLIRYENEEAVDDSQLPKDRFSAERLKGVDSTLKIQPAELGDSAVYLCASSLGRGLPTDTQYFGPGTRLTVL.

This clone was seen just once. The chain uses TRBV7-3 and TRBJ2-1; 12 positions match TRBD2. V was clipped by 5 bases and J by 7 bases; unmatched bases: 6. Germline CDR1 SGHTA, CDR2 FQGTGA. This CDR3 spans 15 amino acids. The CDR3 here is CASSHGLAGINEQFF. CDR3 nucleotides: TGTGCCAGCAGCCATGGACTAGCGGGAATAAATGAGCAGTTCTTC. Filled out from reference TRBV7-3 and TRBJ2-1, the complete variable domain reads GAGVSQTPSNKVTEKGKYVELRCDPISGHTALYWYRQSLGQGPEFLIYFQGTGAADDSGLPNDRFFAVRPEGSVSTLKIQRTERGDSAVYLCASSHGLAGINEQFFGPGTRLTVL.

This clone showed up just a few times. The rearrangement links TRBV28 to TRBJ2-7, with D uncertain. The CDR3 has 14 amino acids. Germline V CDR1 and CDR2: MDHEN, SYDVKM. With 6 bases removed from V and 1 base from J, the gap between germline ends came to 13 bases. CDR3 sequence reads: CASSPVSESYEQYF. The CDR3, as DNA: TGTGCCAGCAGCCCGGTCAGCGAGTCCTACGAGCAGTACTTC.

The chain uses TRBV2 and TRBJ2-7; perhaps TRBD2 as D (6 bases). V was cut by 6 bases and J by 0 bases, with 15 bases left in between. CDR1 and CDR2 (germline): SNHLY, FYNNEI. This CDR3 comprises 15 residues. DNA for the CDR3: TGTGCCAGCAGCCTTGGCGGGACCCCCTCCTACGAGCAGTACTTC. This translates into CASSLGGTPSYEQYF.

In its sample, this clone was seen once. V gene TRBV9 combines with J gene TRBJ2-3, with TRBD2 matching over 8 bases. This CDR3 has 17 amino acids. Germline values: CDR1 SGDLS, CDR2 YYNGEE. Trimming cost V 3 bases and J 0 bases; bases outside gene matches: 9. CDR3 residues: CASSGRLASPSTDTQYF. The CDR3 region has the DNA TGTGCCAGCAGCGGACGACTAGCGAGCCCTAGCACAGATACGCAGTATTTT.

The chain is built from TRBV20-1 and TRBJ2-1; tentative D call: TRBD2 (5 bases). The germline V and J ends were trimmed by 3 bases and 14 bases, with 11 bases remaining between them. The CDR3 spans 10 residues. The germline CDR1 and CDR2 sequences are DFQATT and SNEGSKA (reference sequence). CDR3 residues: CSASATGEFF. The CDR3 DNA is TGCAGTGCTAGCGCTACCGGGGAGTTCTTC.

This clone occurred a few times. V usage is TRBV2 and J usage is TRBJ2-7; D not resolved. The germline V gene has CDR1 SNHLY and CDR2 FYNNEI. The CDR3 has 14 residues. V was clipped by 2 bases and J by 1 base, with 9 bases between them. In DNA form, the CDR3 reads TGTGCCAGCAGTGAAATGAAGTCTTCCTACGAGCAGTACTTC. Translated, it gives CASSEMKSSYEQYF.

This clone has a single count. The chain joins TRBV5-1 to TRBJ2-7; 8 bases align to TRBD2. The V gene end was trimmed by 1 base and the J gene end by 2 bases; junction bases not matched to a gene: 2. CDR3 size: 14 residues. Germline V gene data show CDR1 as SGHRS and CDR2 as YFSETQ. The CDR3 DNA sequence: TGCGCCAGCAGCTTGAGCGGGGGAACCTACGAGCAGTACTTC. Translated: CASSLSGGTYEQYF.

The rearrangement uses TRBV25-1 and TRBJ2-7; 8 nucleotides align to TRBD1. Trimming removed 3 bases from V and 4 bases from J; junction bases left unmatched: 2. This CDR3 contains 13 residues. The germline gives CDR1 MGHDK, CDR2 SYGVNS. CDR3 sequence (DNA): TGTGCCAGCAGTGACTGGACAGGGTACGAGCAGTACTTC. Translating gives CASSDWTGYEQYF.

The genes are TRBV25-1 and TRBJ2-1; TRBD1 agrees at 7 bases. The CDR3 contains 16 residues. CDR1 is MGHDK, CDR2 SYGVNS, per germline. V was pared by 2 bases and J by 0 bases, with 4 bases of the junction left unmatched. The CDR3 reads CASSERAGGSYNEQFF. CDR3 nucleotide sequence: TGTGCCAGCAGTGAACGAGCAGGGGGCTCCTACAATGAGCAGTTCTTC.

V is TRBV7-6 and J is TRBJ2-5, with 11 bases aligning to TRBD2. Germline V gives CDR1 SGHVS, CDR2 FNYEAQ. The CDR3 is 16 residues long. Germline trimming cut 7 bases from V and 6 bases from J; bases unmatched to any gene: 13. The CDR3 reads CASTVFSGRAGQTQYF. In nucleotides, the CDR3 is TGTGCCAGCACCGTCTTTAGCGGGAGGGCCGGTCAGACCCAGTACTTC.

The CDR3 here is CASSFEGLARPGAQYF. In DNA, the CDR3 is TGTGCCAGCAGCTTCGAGGGACTAGCGAGACCCGGGGCCCAGTACTTC. This rearrangement joins TRBV5-4 to TRBJ2-5, with 10 bases that match TRBD2. Germline lookup yields CDR1 SGHNT and CDR2 YYREEE (reference sequence). The CDR3 spans 16 residues. V shed 2 bases, J shed 9 bases, and the junction held 13 bases outside the gene matches. Combining the CDR3 with reference TRBV5-4 and TRBJ2-5 gives the whole variable domain ETGVTQSPTHLIKTRGQQVTLRCSSQSGHNTVSWYQQALGQGPQFIFQYYREEENGRGNFPPRFSGLQFPNYSSELNVNALELDDSALYLCASSFEGLARPGAQYFGPGTRLLVL.

The chain has TRBV28 and TRBJ2-5; either TRBD1 or TRBD2 may supply D (5 bases each). The V end lost 3 bases, the J end lost 13 bases, and 18 bases lay between the germline ends. The CDR3 has 13 residues. CDR1 and CDR2 from the germline V gene are MDHEN and SYDVKM. The CDR3 DNA follows: TGTGCCAGCAGTTTTCGGGGCAGGTCCATTGGGTACTTC. This encodes CASSFRGRSIGYF.

This chain connects TRBV5-4 to TRBJ1-1; D might be TRBD1 (6 bases). CDR3 length: 16 amino acids. V was cut by 0 bases and J by 0 bases, with 12 bases left in between. Per germline, CDR1 SGHNT and CDR2 YYREEE (reference sequence). As DNA, the CDR3 is TGTGCCAGCAGCTTGGGACAGGTACCTCTGAACACTGAAGCTTTCTTT. It codes for CASSLGQVPLNTEAFF. The full variable domain, completed using reference TRBV5-4 and TRBJ1-1, is ETGVTQSPTHLIKTRGQQVTLRCSSQSGHNTVSWYQQALGQGPQFIFQYYREEENGRGNFPPRFSGLQFPNYSSELNVNALELDDSALYLCASSLGQVPLNTEAFFGQGTRLTVV.

V is TRBV2 and J is TRBJ1-2; TRBD1 aligns across 7 bases. V dropped 3 bases and J dropped 5; count of bases not matched to a gene: 12. The CDR3 extends over 16 amino acids. Germline CDR1 reads SNHLY; CDR2 reads FYNNEI. The CDR3 loop is CASSDAGQSVKYGYTF. CDR3 in DNA: TGTGCCAGCAGTGATGCGGGACAGTCAGTGAAGTATGGCTACACCTTC.

This rearrangement joins TRBV27 to TRBJ2-7, with TRBD2 as a possible D gene (6 bases). From germline, CDR1 is MNHEY and CDR2 SMNVEV (reference sequence). The V and J ends lost 6 bases and 1 base respectively, with 19 bases between them. The CDR3 extends over 16 amino acids. The chain's CDR3 is CASSGHPGGTSYEQYF. The CDR3 region has the DNA TGTGCCAGCAGCGGACACCCCGGGGGTACATCCTACGAGCAGTACTTC.

The gene calls are TRBV7-9 and TRBJ2-3, with D unclear. The ends were cut back, 5 bases at V and 4 bases at J, with 7 bases in the middle. CDR1 is SEHNR, CDR2 FQNEAQ, per germline (reference sequence). This CDR3 has 12 residues. The CDR3 DNA reads TGTGCCAGCAGCCTAGACCCAGATACGCAGTATTTT. This translates into CASSLDPDTQYF.

The rearrangement uses TRBV6-5 and TRBJ2-7; 10 nucleotides match TRBD2. CDR1 is MNHEY and CDR2 is SVGAGI in the germline V gene. Trimming took 5 bases from V and 12 from J; bases not matched to a gene: 4. The CDR3 has 11 residues. CDR3 DNA sequence: TGTGCCAGCAGTGTTAGCGGGAGGACGTACTTC. Residues: CASSVSGRTYF.

V is TRBV5-1 and J is TRBJ2-1; TRBD2 matches 16 bases. Germline loops: CDR1 SGHRS, CDR2 YFSETQ. The CDR3 length is 20 residues. The trim removed 4 bases at V and 0 bases at J, leaving 10 bases unmatched. As DNA, the CDR3 is TGCGCCAGCAGCCAGACCGGGACTAGCGGGAGGGCGGGCTCCTACAATGAGCAGTTCTTC. Encoded protein: CASSQTGTSGRAGSYNEQFF.

This chain uses TRBV13 with TRBJ2-7; D might be TRBD2 (6 bases). V was clipped by 5 bases and J by 2 bases, with 13 bases between them. From germline, CDR1 is PRHDT and CDR2 FYEKMQ (reference sequence). This CDR3 region has 14 residues. DNA of the CDR3: TGTGCCAGCAGCATGCTAGCGCGACCCTACGAGCAGTACTTC. Its translation: CASSMLARPYEQYF.

V usage is TRBV7-7 and J usage is TRBJ2-1, with 7 bases aligning to TRBD2. The trim removed 3 bases at V and 3 bases at J, leaving 8 bases unmatched. Germline V CDR1 and CDR2: SSHAT, FNYEAQ (reference sequence). The CDR3 sequence is 16 residues long. The CDR3 sequence is CASSLRLAHNYNEQFF. The CDR3 DNA follows: TGTGCCAGCAGCTTGAGACTAGCCCACAACTACAATGAGCAGTTCTTC.

The chain recombines TRBV2 with TRBJ1-1; D uncertain. The CDR3 extends over 15 amino acids. The germline V and J ends were trimmed by 7 bases and 5 bases, with 20 bases remaining between them. Germline V gene sequence: CDR1 SNHLY, CDR2 FYNNEI. CDR3 loop: CASNSKGLGWTEAFF. The CDR3 DNA is TGTGCCAGCAACTCTAAGGGCCTGGGATGGACTGAAGCTTTCTTT.

The J gene is TRBJ2-1, the V gene TRBV19; 8 bases align to TRBD1. CDR3 length equals 17 residues. From germline, CDR1 is LNHDA and CDR2 SQIVND (reference sequence). V shed 2 bases, J shed 4 bases, and the junction held 10 bases outside the gene matches. The CDR3 sequence is CASSITPIGQGYNEQFF. In nucleotides, the CDR3 is TGTGCCAGTAGTATAACGCCTATCGGACAGGGATACAATGAGCAGTTCTTC.

This clone appeared a single time. J is TRBJ2-5 and V is TRBV19; D unclear. With 5 bases removed from V and 1 base from J, the gap between germline ends came to 5 bases. The CDR3 loop spans 12 amino acids. Germline V CDR1 and CDR2: LNHDA, SQIVND (reference sequence). The CDR3 bases are TGTGCCAGTAGTCGCTTCCAAGAGACCCAGTACTTC. Its protein product is CASSRFQETQYF.

This clone was counted only a few times. The rearrangement uses TRBV6-1 and TRBJ2-7; 8 nucleotides align to TRBD1. The CDR3 is 13 residues long. V lost 5 bases to trimming and J lost 4 bases; unmatched junction nucleotides: 4. CDR1 and CDR2 from the germline V gene are MNHNS and SASEGT. DNA for the CDR3: TGTGCCAGCAGTTCGGACAGGGCATACGAGCAGTACTTC. Translation gives CASSSDRAYEQYF.

This clone was observed a few times. The genes are TRBV29-1 and TRBJ2-1, with TRBD2 matching over 7 bases. CDR1 and CDR2 from the germline V gene are SQVTM and ANQGSEA. The CDR3 consists of 15 residues. The V and J ends lost 1 base and 3 bases, in that order; junction bases with no gene match: 6. CDR3 DNA sequence: TGCAGCGTTGAAGGAACTAGCGAGGGCTACAATGAGCAGTTCTTC. Translating it yields CSVEGTSEGYNEQFF.

This chain joins TRBV21-1 and TRBJ2-5; TRBD1, as called in the table, went unchecked against the DNA. TRBV21-1 is classified as a pseudogene. This CDR3 is built from 14 residues. CDR3 sequence reads: CASSLRQGFETQYF. CDR3 sequence (DNA): TGTGCCAGCAGCCTGCGACAGGGTTTTGAGACCCAGTACTTC.

Only a few counts were recorded for this clone. This sequence joins TRBV15 and TRBJ2-3; D is ambiguous. CDR3 length: 18 amino acids. Per the germline V gene, CDR1 is LNHNV and CDR2 is YYDKDF (reference sequence). The V and J ends lost 3 bases and 0 bases respectively, with 19 bases between them. For the CDR3, the DNA is TGTGCCACCAGCAGGGACCGACGAAATTACATTAGCACAGATACGCAGTATTTT. Translated, it gives CATSRDRRNYISTDTQYF.